The rows below give T cell receptor beta chains drawn from one sample of a study of shared T cell receptors in the human thymus. Clones were read by immunoSEQ multiplex PCR, and TCRdb kept only the in-frame ones, dropping some. Among 550,000 to 800,000 clones, 70% to 90% were seen once, and the ten largest hold around 0.0094%. The same sample was also studied in work on human thymus T cells.

Sequencing was done on a sample of thymocytes. The receptors were sampled from a girl under two years old with a congenital heart defect. Each CDR3 is given with its conserved first and last residue. The order of the fields is D gene, clone size, J gene, V gene, CDR3 protein, CDR3 DNA. A D gene is named only where the DNA matches it firmly. Rows may omit the clone size; those that give it use once, few, many or a size class.

d_call: TRBD1
clone_size: NA
j_call: TRBJ2-7
v_call: TRBV9
cdr3_aa: CASSVGGPGTDLDEQYF
cdr3_nt: TGTGCCAGCAGCGTAGGAGGGCCCGGGACAGACCTTGATGAGCAGTACTTC

d_call: NA
clone_size: NA
j_call: TRBJ2-3
v_call: TRBV5-5
cdr3_aa: CASSLAFTDTQYF
cdr3_nt: TGTGCCAGCAGCTTGGCTTTCACAGATACGCAGTATTTT

d_call: NA
clone_size: NA
j_call: TRBJ2-7
v_call: TRBV7-8
cdr3_aa: CASSLVQYEQYF
cdr3_nt: TGTGCCAGCAGCTTAGTCCAGTACGAGCAGTACTTC

d_call: TRBD1
clone_size: NA
j_call: TRBJ1-5
v_call: TRBV6-5
cdr3_aa: CASSPRGSNQPQHF
cdr3_nt: TGTGCCAGCAGTCCCAGGGGGAGCAATCAGCCCCAGCATTTT

d_call: TRBD2
clone_size: NA
j_call: TRBJ2-5
v_call: TRBV11-2
cdr3_aa: CASSSGLAGMGETQYF
cdr3_nt: TGTGCCAGCAGCTCCGGACTAGCGGGGATGGGAGAGACCCAGTACTTC

d_call: NA
clone_size: NA
j_call: TRBJ1-1
v_call: TRBV6-6
cdr3_aa: CASSHLQGAEAFF
cdr3_nt: TGTGCCAGCAGTCACCTCCAGGGCGCCGAAGCTTTCTTT

d_call: TRBD1
clone_size: NA
j_call: TRBJ2-7
v_call: TRBV4-3
cdr3_aa: CASSQDFSLGQGRTYEQYF
cdr3_nt: TGCGCCAGCAGCCAAGATTTCTCCCTAGGACAGGGTCGAACCTACGAGCAGTACTTC

d_call: TRBD2
clone_size: few
j_call: TRBJ2-3
v_call: TRBV5-1
cdr3_aa: CASSPGTSGGTDTQYF
cdr3_nt: TGCGCCAGCAGTCCCGGGACTAGCGGTGGCACAGATACGCAGTATTTT

d_call: TRBD2
clone_size: NA
j_call: TRBJ2-1
v_call: TRBV7-7
cdr3_aa: CASSLALASGANEQFF
cdr3_nt: TGTGCTAGCAGCTTAGCGTTGGCTAGCGGGGCCAATGAGCAGTTCTTC

d_call: TRBD1
clone_size: NA
j_call: TRBJ1-6
v_call: TRBV12-5
cdr3_aa: CASGLAPRGQGTYNSPLHF
cdr3_nt: TGTGCTAGTGGTTTGGCCCCCCGGGGACAGGGGACTTATAATTCACCCCTCCACTTT

d_call: TRBD2
clone_size: NA
j_call: TRBJ2-7
v_call: TRBV5-4
cdr3_aa: CASSPGLAGRSYEQYF
cdr3_nt: TGTGCCAGCAGCCCCGGACTAGCGGGGAGGTCCTACGAGCAGTACTTC

d_call: TRBD1
clone_size: NA
j_call: TRBJ2-7
v_call: TRBV5-8
cdr3_aa: CASSPRTGTTREQYF
cdr3_nt: TGTGCCAGCAGCCCAAGGACAGGCACAACTCGCGAGCAGTACTTC

d_call: NA
clone_size: NA
j_call: TRBJ1-5
v_call: TRBV11-2
cdr3_aa: CASSSRQGNQPQHF
cdr3_nt: TGTGCCAGCAGCTCTCGACAGGGCAATCAGCCCCAGCATTTT

d_call: NA
clone_size: NA
j_call: TRBJ1-1
v_call: TRBV14
cdr3_aa: CASSQDEQGSTEAFF
cdr3_nt: TGTGCCAGCAGCCAAGATGAACAGGGAAGCACTGAAGCTTTCTTT

d_call: NA
clone_size: NA
j_call: TRBJ1-2
v_call: TRBV6-5
cdr3_aa: CASRPTRTVYGYTF
cdr3_nt: TGTGCCAGCCGCCCGACCCGGACAGTTTATGGCTACACCTTC

d_call: NA
clone_size: NA
j_call: TRBJ2-2
v_call: TRBV5-6
cdr3_aa: CASSLFLVTGELFF
cdr3_nt: TGTGCCAGCAGCTTATTTTTAGTCACCGGGGAGCTGTTTTTT

d_call: NA
clone_size: NA
j_call: TRBJ1-2
v_call: TRBV4-3
cdr3_aa: CASSHAWGQGDGYTF
cdr3_nt: TGCGCCAGCAGCCACGCCTGGGGGCAAGGGGATGGCTACACCTTC

d_call: TRBD2
clone_size: NA
j_call: TRBJ2-1
v_call: TRBV9
cdr3_aa: CASSVRTSGTKGLDEQFF
cdr3_nt: TGTGCCAGCAGCGTAAGGACTAGCGGGACTAAAGGACTGGATGAGCAGTTCTTC

d_call: TRBD1
clone_size: NA
j_call: TRBJ1-4
v_call: TRBV27
cdr3_aa: CASSFGTAGEKLFF
cdr3_nt: TGTGCCAGCAGTTTCGGGACAGCGGGTGAAAAACTGTTTTTT

d_call: NA
clone_size: NA
j_call: TRBJ2-3
v_call: TRBV7-2
cdr3_aa: CASSLAPAGARTDTQYF
cdr3_nt: TGTGCCAGCAGCTTAGCGCCCGCGGGGGCCCGCACAGATACGCAGTATTTT

d_call: TRBD2
clone_size: NA
j_call: TRBJ2-3
v_call: TRBV7-7
cdr3_aa: CASPGGQADTQYF
cdr3_nt: TGTGCTAGCCCGGGGGGGCAAGCAGATACGCAGTATTTT

d_call: NA
clone_size: NA
j_call: TRBJ2-1
v_call: TRBV5-1
cdr3_aa: CASSLTSYSYNEQFF
cdr3_nt: TGCGCCAGCAGCTTAACTTCCTACTCCTACAATGAGCAGTTCTTC

d_call: TRBD1
clone_size: NA
j_call: TRBJ2-6
v_call: TRBV18
cdr3_aa: CASSPPGQISSGANVLTF
cdr3_nt: TGTGCCAGCTCACCACCGGGACAGATTTCCTCTGGGGCCAACGTCCTGACTTTC

d_call: NA
clone_size: NA
j_call: TRBJ2-2
v_call: TRBV30
cdr3_aa: CAWSWLTGELFF
cdr3_nt: TGTGCCTGGAGTTGGCTCACCGGGGAGCTGTTTTTT

d_call: TRBD1
clone_size: NA
j_call: TRBJ2-5
v_call: TRBV14
cdr3_aa: CASSPGQASRETQYF
cdr3_nt: TGTGCCAGCAGCCCAGGACAGGCCTCGAGGGAGACCCAGTACTTC

d_call: TRBD1
clone_size: NA
j_call: TRBJ2-7
v_call: TRBV30
cdr3_aa: CAWSTQGQGHEQYF
cdr3_nt: TGTGCCTGGAGTACCCAGGGACAGGGTCACGAGCAGTACTTC

d_call: NA
clone_size: NA
j_call: TRBJ1-5
v_call: TRBV10-3
cdr3_aa: CAISRRGNQPQHF
cdr3_nt: TGTGCCATCAGTCGCAGGGGTAATCAGCCCCAGCATTTT

d_call: NA
clone_size: NA
j_call: TRBJ2-7
v_call: TRBV6-5
cdr3_aa: CASSSSVRGIYEQYF
cdr3_nt: TGTGCCAGCAGTTCTTCTGTCCGAGGAATCTACGAGCAGTACTTC

d_call: NA
clone_size: NA
j_call: TRBJ1-2
v_call: TRBV5-4
cdr3_aa: CASSPYGGRVLRYGYTF
cdr3_nt: TGTGCCAGCAGCCCGTACGGGGGGCGAGTCCTAAGGTATGGCTACACCTTC

d_call: TRBD2
clone_size: NA
j_call: TRBJ2-2
v_call: TRBV4-1
cdr3_aa: CASSQDQGGSFTGELFF
cdr3_nt: TGCGCCAGCAGCCAAGACCAGGGAGGGTCGTTCACCGGGGAGCTGTTTTTT

d_call: TRBD1
clone_size: NA
j_call: TRBJ1-2
v_call: TRBV29-1
cdr3_aa: CSVPLEGQGAWGYTF
cdr3_nt: TGCAGCGTCCCCCTCGAGGGACAGGGGGCGTGGGGCTACACCTTC

d_call: TRBD1
clone_size: NA
j_call: TRBJ1-5
v_call: TRBV15
cdr3_aa: CATSRRTGEQPQHF
cdr3_nt: TGTGCCACCAGCAGAAGGACAGGGGAACAGCCCCAGCATTTT

d_call: TRBD1
clone_size: NA
j_call: TRBJ1-6
v_call: TRBV5-6
cdr3_aa: CASSLAHCAGQGNSPLHF
cdr3_nt: TGTGCCAGCAGCTTGGCTCACTGCGCGGGACAGGGGAATTCACCCCTCCACTTT

d_call: TRBD1
clone_size: NA
j_call: TRBJ2-3
v_call: TRBV11-2
cdr3_aa: CASSSASGTGADTQYF
cdr3_nt: TGTGCCAGCAGCTCAGCCAGTGGGACAGGGGCGGATACGCAGTATTTT

d_call: NA
clone_size: NA
j_call: TRBJ1-5
v_call: TRBV28
cdr3_aa: CASSLGRRPGEPQHF
cdr3_nt: TGTGCCAGCAGTTTGGGCAGGCGGCCGGGGGAGCCCCAGCATTTT

d_call: NA
clone_size: NA
j_call: TRBJ1-1
v_call: TRBV6-6
cdr3_aa: CASSYGGARMNTEAFF
cdr3_nt: TGTGCCAGCAGTTACGGGGGGGCGCGGATGAACACTGAAGCTTTCTTT

d_call: TRBD1
clone_size: once
j_call: TRBJ2-7
v_call: TRBV4-3
cdr3_aa: CASSQESRTGAYEQYF
cdr3_nt: TGCGCCAGCAGCCAAGAGTCCCGGACAGGGGCGTACGAGCAGTACTTC

d_call: NA
clone_size: NA
j_call: TRBJ2-3
v_call: TRBV11-3
cdr3_aa: CASSRDSTDTQYF
cdr3_nt: TGTGCCAGCAGCCGGGATAGCACAGATACGCAGTATTTT

d_call: TRBD1
clone_size: once
j_call: TRBJ1-5
v_call: TRBV30
cdr3_aa: CAWRGTGGCELSNQPQHF
cdr3_nt: TGTGCCTGGAGGGGCACAGGGGGATGCGAGTTGAGCAATCAGCCCCAGCATTTT

d_call: TRBD1
clone_size: NA
j_call: TRBJ2-7
v_call: TRBV14
cdr3_aa: CASSQVWTGQANSYEQYF
cdr3_nt: TGTGCCAGCAGCCAAGTTTGGACGGGACAGGCGAACTCCTACGAGCAGTACTTC

d_call: TRBD1
clone_size: NA
j_call: TRBJ2-2
v_call: TRBV6-1
cdr3_aa: CASITGDTGELFF
cdr3_nt: TGTGCCAGCATAACAGGGGACACCGGGGAGCTGTTTTTT

d_call: TRBD2
clone_size: NA
j_call: TRBJ2-7
v_call: TRBV6-1
cdr3_aa: CASSEVLAGGFVWYEQYF
cdr3_nt: TGTGCCAGCAGTGAAGTTCTAGCGGGGGGTTTTGTTTGGTACGAGCAGTACTTC

d_call: TRBD2
clone_size: NA
j_call: TRBJ2-3
v_call: TRBV7-6
cdr3_aa: CASSQEGLAADTQYF
cdr3_nt: TGTGCCAGCAGCCAAGAGGGACTAGCCGCAGATACGCAGTATTTT

d_call: NA
clone_size: once
j_call: TRBJ1-1
v_call: TRBV5-1
cdr3_aa: CASSLGVNSPGDTEAFF
cdr3_nt: TGCGCCAGCAGCTTGGGCGTTAATTCCCCGGGGGACACTGAAGCTTTCTTT

d_call: TRBD1
clone_size: once
j_call: TRBJ1-4
v_call: TRBV9
cdr3_aa: CASSQLPGQLNEKLFF
cdr3_nt: TGTGCCAGCAGCCAGCTTCCGGGACAGCTAAATGAAAAACTGTTTTTT

d_call: NA
clone_size: NA
j_call: TRBJ1-6
v_call: TRBV4-2
cdr3_aa: CASSQGRQKDSPLHF
cdr3_nt: TGTGCCAGCAGCCAAGGTCGCCAGAAAGATTCACCCCTCCACTTT

d_call: TRBD2
clone_size: once
j_call: TRBJ2-1
v_call: TRBV5-1
cdr3_aa: CASRERGFDEQFF
cdr3_nt: TGCGCCAGCCGTGAGCGGGGTTTCGATGAGCAGTTCTTC

d_call: NA
clone_size: NA
j_call: TRBJ1-1
v_call: TRBV14
cdr3_aa: CASSHPSGKGTEAFF
cdr3_nt: TGTGCCAGCAGCCACCCTTCGGGGAAGGGCACTGAAGCTTTCTTT

d_call: TRBD1
clone_size: NA
j_call: TRBJ2-7
v_call: TRBV7-9
cdr3_aa: CASSSRPGTGEPLTYEQYF
cdr3_nt: TGTGCCAGCAGCTCACGCCCCGGGACAGGCGAACCTTTAACCTACGAGCAGTACTTC

d_call: NA
clone_size: NA
j_call: TRBJ1-4
v_call: TRBV5-1
cdr3_aa: CASKLGPGAYEKLFF
cdr3_nt: TGCGCCAGCAAACTAGGTCCCGGTGCTTATGAAAAACTGTTTTTT

d_call: TRBD1
clone_size: NA
j_call: TRBJ1-3
v_call: TRBV15
cdr3_aa: CATSRDWAGGTTSSGNTIYF
cdr3_nt: TGTGCCACCAGCAGAGATTGGGCAGGGGGTACGACGAGCTCTGGAAACACCATATATTTT

d_call: NA
clone_size: NA
j_call: TRBJ2-1
v_call: TRBV4-3
cdr3_aa: CASSHDVLVGGSYNEQFF
cdr3_nt: TGCGCCAGCAGCCATGATGTTCTGGTGGGGGGCTCCTACAATGAGCAGTTCTTC

d_call: TRBD1
clone_size: NA
j_call: TRBJ1-2
v_call: TRBV7-8
cdr3_aa: CASSQNRGILDGYTF
cdr3_nt: TGTGCCAGCAGCCAAAACAGGGGAATCTTGGATGGCTACACCTTC

d_call: NA
clone_size: NA
j_call: TRBJ2-2
v_call: TRBV4-3
cdr3_aa: CASSQDALSTGELFF
cdr3_nt: TGCGCCAGCAGCCAAGATGCCTTGAGCACCGGGGAGCTGTTTTTT

d_call: NA
clone_size: NA
j_call: TRBJ2-3
v_call: TRBV4-3
cdr3_aa: CASSPVRGEMATDTQYF
cdr3_nt: TGCGCCAGCAGCCCCGTCAGGGGGGAGATGGCCACAGATACGCAGTATTTT

d_call: TRBD2
clone_size: once
j_call: TRBJ2-6
v_call: TRBV4-3
cdr3_aa: CASSQDRLLAGGPLTGANVLTF
cdr3_nt: TGCGCCAGCAGCCAAGATCGCCTTCTAGCGGGGGGGCCTCTGACTGGGGCCAACGTCCTGACTTTC